This TCR beta chain was identified in a study of blood T cell repertoires in COVID-19. Whole-study context: Collection of acute and convalescent COVID-19 samples took place in the United States, Italy and Spain. From T cells, B-cell-depleted T cells, or PBMCs came the material, which was cDNA or gDNA.

Source study methods: Using reference gene primer amplification, nucleated cell counts were estimated. The table came from immunoSEQ multiplex PCR; TCRdb's copy has only in-frame clones and leaves some out. V and J calls and clone size are those listed in that table; D and trimming were worked out from the DNA. Of more than 300,000 clones detected, almost 90% appear once; the ten largest clones hold around 0.93%. The CDR3 is made up of 17 amino acids. CDR1 MGHDK and CDR2 SYGVNS come from the germline V gene. V gave up 6 bases and J gave up 4 bases; unmatched junction bases: 17. In Seattle, patients joined the study during active infection and were tracked longitudinally.

The sequenced sample was peripheral blood. V and J are TRBV25-1 and TRBJ1-2, with 7 bases fitting TRBD1. The receptor was isolated from a woman aged 40 to 50 with COVID-19, enrolled during active disease. The CDR3 sequence is CASRGPTSGGAPYGYTF. CDR3 bases: TGTGCCAGCAGGGGACCGACTTCAGGGGGAGCCCCCTATGGCTACACCTTC.